These T cell receptor beta chains were read from a single sample in a study of cytomegalovirus exposure and HLA in healthy donors. Assay used: immunoSEQ multiplex PCR; TCRdb lists only in-frame clones, some missing. Of 220,000 or so clones in the sample, around four fifths were seen once. What was sequenced was PBMCs. Receptor source: a woman aged 18-30 years in good health and CMV-seronegative. The CDR3 runs from the conserved cysteine through the conserved F or W. A D gene is named only where the DNA matches it firmly. Only some rows state a clone size, as once, few, many or a class for expanded clones.

D gene,clone size,V gene,J gene,CDR3 DNA,CDR3 protein
.,.,TRBV27,TRBJ2-2,TGTGCCAGCAGTTTTACAGGGTACACCGGGGAGCTGTTTTTT,CASSFTGYTGELFF
TRBD1,.,TRBV4-1,TRBJ2-1,TGCGCCAGCAGCCATAGACAGGGGGACAATGAGCAGTTCTTC,CASSHRQGDNEQFF
TRBD1,.,TRBV29-1,TRBJ1-2,TGCAGCGTTGCCCCGGGACAGAACTATGGCTACACCTTC,CSVAPGQNYGYTF
TRBD2,.,TRBV30,TRBJ2-3,TGTGCCTGGAGTGTACGACTAGCGGGTACAGATACGCAGTATTTT,CAWSVRLAGTDTQYF
.,.,TRBV13,TRBJ1-5,TGTGCCAGCAGCCCTCGAGGACAGAATCAGCCCCAGCATTTT,CASSPRGQNQPQHF
.,.,TRBV10-3,TRBJ2-5,TGTGCCATCGGGGGGAAACAAGAGACCCAGTACTTC,CAIGGKQETQYF
.,.,TRBV29-1,TRBJ1-4,TGCAGCGGTAAAACAGGAACAACTAATGAAAAACTGTTTTTT,CSGKTGTTNEKLFF
.,.,TRBV30,TRBJ2-3,TGTGCCTGGACCCAAGTCGGGGAAGGGGATACGCAGTATTTT,CAWTQVGEGDTQYF
.,.,TRBV18,TRBJ1-2,TGTGCCAGCTCACCCCCGGACAGTAACTATGGCTACACCTTC,CASSPPDSNYGYTF
TRBD2,once,TRBV5-1,TRBJ2-1,TGCGCCAGCAGCTCCTCTAGCGGGAGCATCGGTGAGCAGTTCTTC,CASSSSSGSIGEQFF
.,few,TRBV6-5,TRBJ1-1,TGTGCCAGCAGTGTAGACAACAGCGAAGCTTTCTTT,CASSVDNSEAFF
.,.,TRBV5-6,TRBJ1-1,TGTGCCAGCAGCCGACCCCAGAACACTGAAGCTTTCTTT,CASSRPQNTEAFF
.,.,TRBV29-1,TRBJ1-4,TGCAGCGTTGGGACGAGAAAGAATGAAAAACTGTTTTTT,CSVGTRKNEKLFF
TRBD1,.,TRBV9,TRBJ1-5,TGTGCCAGCAGCGTGACAGGGGGCAATCAGCCCCAGCATTTT,CASSVTGGNQPQHF
TRBD1,.,TRBV30,TRBJ1-5,TGTGCCTGGAGTGGAATCTCACAGGGGGTTCAGGGGCCCCAGCATTTT,CAWSGISQGVQGPQHF
.,.,TRBV5-4,TRBJ2-1,TGTGCCAGCAGCTTGGGGCCGGCCAATGAGCAGTTCTTC,CASSLGPANEQFF
.,.,TRBV11-2,TRBJ2-3,TGTGCCAGCAGCTTACGCACAGATACGCAGTATTTT,CASSLRTDTQYF
.,.,TRBV2,TRBJ1-1,TGTGCCAGCAGGAACAGCGAGAACACTGAAGCTTTCTTT,CASRNSENTEAFF
TRBD2,.,TRBV25-1,TRBJ2-7,TGTGCCAGCAGTGGGGCGGGGGGGCCCAACGAGCAGTACTTC,CASSGAGGPNEQYF
.,.,TRBV2,TRBJ2-5,TGTGCCAGCAGTGTTGAAGGCCAAGGGGAAGAGACCCAGTACTTC,CASSVEGQGEETQYF
.,.,TRBV5-1,TRBJ1-4,TGCGCCAGCAGTATCACTTTCCTCAGCAGGGGAGTAGATAGGACGGCTAATGAAAAACTGTTTTTT,CASSITFLSRGVDRTANEKLFF
TRBD2,.,TRBV27,TRBJ2-1,TGTGCCAGCAGTTCCGGGACTAGCGGGAGGGGGGCCTACAATGAGCAGTTCTTC,CASSSGTSGRGAYNEQFF
.,.,TRBV5-5,TRBJ2-3,TGTGCCAGCAGCCTTTGGGGTAGAGCAGATACGCAGTATTTT,CASSLWGRADTQYF
.,.,TRBV5-1,TRBJ2-3,TGCGCCAGCATCGAGTGGGGTCGGGGGTCAACAGATACGCAGTATTTT,CASIEWGRGSTDTQYF
TRBD1,.,TRBV7-8,TRBJ1-3,TGTGCCAGCAGCCCCCGGGGACAGGGACACACCATATATTTT,CASSPRGQGHTIYF
.,.,TRBV7-9,TRBJ1-2,TGTGCCAGCAGCTCATGGGACAAGCCATATGGCTACACCTTC,CASSSWDKPYGYTF
.,.,TRBV2,TRBJ2-1,TGTGCCAGCTTAGGGTTTTCAGATGAGCAGTTCTTC,CASLGFSDEQFF
TRBD1,.,TRBV30,TRBJ2-1,TGTGCCTGGGGACAGGGCTTTGGTGATGAGCAGTTCTTC,CAWGQGFGDEQFF
.,.,TRBV16,TRBJ2-1,TGTGCCAGCAGCCCTATATCACAGGGCCCTCACAATGAGCAGTTCTTC,CASSPISQGPHNEQFF
.,.,TRBV2,TRBJ1-6,TGTGCCAGCAGGCAGACCGGGACGGTGGGTGGTTCACCCCTCCACTTT,CASRQTGTVGGSPLHF
TRBD2,.,TRBV27,TRBJ2-5,TGTGCCAGCAGTTTGGGGCTAGCGGGAGTAAAGACCCAGTACTTC,CASSLGLAGVKTQYF
TRBD2,.,TRBV6-4,TRBJ2-3,TGTGCCAGCAGTGAAGTAGCGGGAGGCACAGATACGCAGTATTTT,CASSEVAGGTDTQYF
TRBD1,.,TRBV2,TRBJ2-7,TGTGCCAGCAGGAAACAGGGGACGTCCTACGAGCAGTACTTC,CASRKQGTSYEQYF
TRBD1,.,TRBV5-1,TRBJ1-1,TGCGCCAGCAGCGGACGGGGAGGACAGGGGAGCGCTGAAGCTTTCTTT,CASSGRGGQGSAEAFF
.,.,TRBV7-2,TRBJ2-7,TGTGCCAGCAGCTTAGGACGGCTGAAGGGGGAGCAGTACTTC,CASSLGRLKGEQYF
TRBD1,.,TRBV30,TRBJ2-7,TGTGCCTGGAGTGTGGCACGACCGACAGGGTCCGAGCAGTACTTC,CAWSVARPTGSEQYF
TRBD1,.,TRBV11-2,TRBJ1-2,TGTGCCAGCAGCTTTTCGACAGGGTTGGGCTACACCTTC,CASSFSTGLGYTF
.,few,TRBV6-4,TRBJ2-2,TGTGCCAGCAGAGATAGCGCCGACACCGGGGAGCTGTTTTTT,CASRDSADTGELFF
TRBD2,.,TRBV30,TRBJ2-7,TGTGCCTGGAGCGGGGGGATCTACGAGCAGTACTTC,CAWSGGIYEQYF